The 19 T cell receptor beta chains below come from one sample, sequenced in a study of early T cells in non-severe SARS-CoV-2 infection. TCRdb ran MiXCR on the 5' RACE reads and lists one entry per CDR3 protein. The sample has over 30,000 distinct CDR3 sequences, about 5.3% seen once. The source was whole blood, collected at baseline. The receptors derive from an adult who was a healthcare worker with PCR-confirmed SARS-CoV-2 infection or an uninfected control (not recorded which).

In its sample, this clonotype was seen many times. V is TRBV10-2 and J is TRBJ1-4; a weak D match, TRBD1 (5 bases). Germline V gene lookup returns CDR1 WSHSY and CDR2 SAAADI. The CDR3 has 14 amino acids. Deletions cut 9 bases from V and 0 bases from J, with 11 bases between. The CDR3 here is CASGTDATNEKLFF. CDR3 nucleotides: TGCGCCAGTGGGACGGATGCAACTAATGAAAAACTGTTTTTT.

The table lists this clonotype with many counts. CDR3 protein: CASSVKGPGGYTF. Here the CDR3 DNA reads TGTGCCAGCAGTGTTAAGGGGCCGGGAGGCTACACCTTC. The rearrangement joins TRBV2 to TRBJ1-2; possibly TRBD1 for D (5 bases). V was shortened by 4 bases and J by 8 bases, with 14 bases between the two germline ends. Germline V CDR1 and CDR2: SNHLY, FYNNEI. The CDR3 length is 13 residues.

There are many counts of this clonotype. The CDR3 DNA reads TGCAGCGTACAGGGGAGAGATGCCAATCAGCCCCAGCATTTT. Encoded protein: CSVQGRDANQPQHF. The gene calls are TRBV29-1 and TRBJ1-5; 7 bases fit TRBD1. This CDR3 has 14 residues. Germline V CDR1 and CDR2: SQVTM, ANQGSEA. The V and J ends lost 6 bases and 3 bases, in that order; junction bases with no gene match: 8.

This clonotype has a count of ten or more. The V and J genes are TRBV18 and TRBJ1-5; 7 bases are shared with TRBD1. Looked up from germline, CDR1 is KGHSH and CDR2 is LQKENI. The junction had 10 bases not matched to a gene; V was cut back by 3 bases and J by 2 bases. The CDR3 spans 17 residues. CDR3 coding DNA: TGTGCCAGCTCACCGGGAGGGGGCCTGTTAGGCAATCAGCCCCAGCATTTT. Its protein is CASSPGGGLLGNQPQHF.

In its sample, this clonotype was seen many times. V and J are TRBV12-3 or TRBV12-4 and TRBJ2-1; D possibly uses TRBD1 or TRBD2 (5 bases each). Trimming left V 7 bases short and J 0 bases short, with 7 bases between. This CDR3 region has 13 residues. The CDR3 loop is CASTGSSYNEQFF. CDR3 bases: TGTGCCAGCACAGGGAGCTCCTACAATGAGCAGTTCTTC.

This clonotype has just a few counts. The chain has TRBV7-2 and TRBJ2-3, with 12 bases identical to TRBD2. CDR3 length: 20 residues. Germline values: CDR1 SGHTA, CDR2 FQGNSA. V lost 1 base to trimming and J lost 0 bases; unmatched junction nucleotides: 11. CDR3 DNA: TGTGCCAGCAGCTTAGGCGGGTGGACTAGCGGGACGGGTAGCACAGATACGCAGTATTTT. It specifies CASSLGGWTSGTGSTDTQYF.

This clonotype was detected ten times or more. The chain combines TRBV27 with TRBJ1-2, with 11 bases matching TRBD1. V was clipped by 6 bases and J by 8 bases; unmatched bases: 8. Looked up from germline, CDR1 is MNHEY and CDR2 is SMNVEV (reference sequence). The CDR3 is 14 residues long. The CDR3 bases are TGTGCCAGCAGCCCAGGGACAGGGGGAAGGGGCTACACCTTC. Residues: CASSPGTGGRGYTF.

This clonotype was recorded at least ten times. The chain couples TRBV6-1 to TRBJ2-7, with D perhaps assigned TRBD1 or TRBD2 (5 bases each). Germline V gene sequence: CDR1 MNHNS, CDR2 SASEGT. CDR3 length: 14 residues. The V and J ends lost 6 bases and 3 bases respectively, with 15 bases between them. The CDR3 DNA follows: TGTGCCAGCAGCAGTCGTGGGGGTAGCTACGAGCAGTACTTC. Protein sequence: CASSSRGGSYEQYF.

This clonotype was found many times. The chain links TRBV11-3 to TRBJ2-7, with unresolved D. The germline gives CDR1 SGHNT, CDR2 YENEEA. With 2 bases removed from V and 3 bases from J, the gap between germline ends came to 8 bases. This CDR3 is 13 amino acids long. CDR3 protein: CASSLRSGYEQYV. CDR3 nucleotide sequence: TGTGCCAGCAGCTTAAGGTCCGGCTACGAGCAGTACGTC.

This clonotype was recorded many times. V and J are TRBV12-3 or TRBV12-4 and TRBJ2-1, with 16 bases lining up with TRBD2. CDR3 size: 16 residues. V dropped 6 bases and J dropped 10; count of bases not matched to a gene: 9. The CDR3, as DNA: TGTGCCAGCAGCCTGGGGACTAGCGGGAGGGTCGGCGAGCAGTTCTTC. Encoded protein: CASSLGTSGRVGEQFF.

This clonotype was seen ten or more times. J is TRBJ1-2 and V is TRBV28, with 9 bases matching TRBD1. V lost 6 bases and J lost 4; bases outside the gene matches: 12. Germline values: CDR1 MDHEN, CDR2 SYDVKM. This CDR3 region has 16 residues. The CDR3 DNA reads as TGTGCCAGCAGCCAACCCGGGACAGGGAGGGTCTATGGCTACACCTTC. It yields the protein CASSQPGTGRVYGYTF.

In this sample, this clonotype turned up many times. CDR3 loop: CSADPGQVDTYEQYF. The CDR3 coding sequence is TGCAGTGCTGACCCGGGACAAGTAGATACCTACGAGCAGTACTTC. The V gene is TRBV20-1, the J gene TRBJ2-7, with D perhaps matching TRBD1 (6 bases). This CDR3 is built from 15 residues. Germline V gene sequence: CDR1 DFQATT, CDR2 SNEGSKA (reference sequence). V was clipped by 5 bases and J by 2 bases, with 19 bases between them.

The chain couples TRBV27 to TRBJ2-7, with TRBD2 matching over 9 bases. This CDR3 region has 15 residues. From germline, CDR1 is MNHEY and CDR2 SMNVEV (reference sequence). Losses at the gene ends were 4 bases for V and 5 bases for J; bases not matched to a gene: 9. As DNA, the CDR3 is TGTGCCAGCAGTTCACCCCCGAGCGGGAGGAACGAGCAGTACTTC. Its protein is CASSSPPSGRNEQYF.

This clonotype was counted at least ten times. The chain employs TRBV7-8 and TRBJ2-3; 7 bases match TRBD1. J was trimmed by 1 base and V by 1 base; bases with no gene match: 14. CDR1 and CDR2 from the germline V gene are SGHVS and FQNEAQ. The CDR3 totals 19 residues. CDR3 loop: CASSLERRGLALGTDTQYF. CDR3 bases: TGTGCCAGCAGCTTAGAGCGCAGGGGGTTAGCTCTGGGCACAGATACGCAGTATTTT.

This clonotype was recorded many times. The chain recombines TRBV11-2 with TRBJ2-1; D uncertain. V dropped 2 bases and J dropped 4 bases, with 15 bases sitting between them. Germline V gene lookup returns CDR1 SGHAT and CDR2 FQNNGV. CDR3 length: 16 amino acids. CDR3 bases: TGTGCCAGCAGCTTAAACCAAGCCCTACGATACAATGAGCAGTTCTTC. Its protein product is CASSLNQALRYNEQFF. Supplemented by reference TRBV11-2 and TRBJ2-1, the full variable domain reads EAGVAQSPRYKIIEKRQSVAFWCNPISGHATLYWYQQILGQGPKLLIQFQNNGVVDDSQLPKDRFSAERLKGVDSTLKIQPAKLEDSAVYLCASSLNQALRYNEQFFGPGTRLTVL.

This clonotype was found many times. V and J are TRBV5-1 and TRBJ2-2; D possibly corresponds to TRBD2 (5 bases). This CDR3 region has 15 residues. The germline V gene encodes CDR1 SGHRS and CDR2 YFSETQ. V was trimmed by 4 bases and J by 2 bases, leaving 12 bases between them. The CDR3 sequence: CASSPRADNTGELFF. The CDR3 DNA reads as TGCGCCAGCAGCCCGAGGGCGGACAACACCGGGGAGCTGTTTTTT.

This clonotype was detected ten times or more. The CDR3 spells CASRSGGQVRQPQHF. The CDR3 DNA follows: TGTGCCAGTAGGTCTGGAGGGCAGGTCCGGCAGCCCCAGCATTTT. The chain uses TRBV19 and TRBJ1-5; D is unresolved. This CDR3 comprises 15 residues. Germline V CDR1 and CDR2: LNHDA, SQIVND (reference sequence). Trimming pared 6 bases from V and 7 bases from J, leaving 19 bases between.

This clonotype is medium-sized by share. CDR3 in DNA: TGTGCCAGCAGCCCACAGGGGGCCTACGAGCAGTACTTC. Protein: CASSPQGAYEQYF. The chain uses TRBV9 and TRBJ2-7, with 8 bases fitting TRBD1. With V trimmed by 4 bases and J by 2 bases, 2 bases remained unmatched. The CDR3 spans 13 residues. Looked up from germline, CDR1 is SGDLS and CDR2 is YYNGEE.

This clonotype appeared many times. This chain joins TRBV7-6 and TRBJ2-5; 11 bases are shared with TRBD2. CDR3 length equals 17 residues. J lost 5 bases, V lost 1 base, and 9 bases had no gene match. Germline values: CDR1 SGHVS, CDR2 FNYEAQ. The CDR3 nucleotides read TGTGCCAGCAGCTTAGAGGGACTAGCGGTTGAAGGGGAGACCCAGTACTTC. This gives the protein CASSLEGLAVEGETQYF.